Below are 25 T cell receptor beta chains sequenced from a single sample in a study of control samples from healthy donors and cancer patients. The method was immunoSEQ multiplex PCR; TCRdb's version includes in-frame clones alone and lacks a portion of them. The sample holds 150,000 or so clones, around nine tenths seen once. The sequencing sample was made of blood. These receptors were obtained from a woman aged 30 to 39 in good health.

The V call is TRBV28, the J call TRBJ1-4; D is undetermined. Germline V CDR1 and CDR2: MDHEN, SYDVKM. The CDR3 spans 15 residues. Trimming took off 8 bases at V and 4 bases at J, with 17 bases between the two ends. CDR3 sequence: CASLPRPGFNEKLFF. The CDR3, as DNA: TGTGCCAGCTTACCGAGGCCGGGGTTTAATGAAAAACTGTTTTTT.

This chain connects TRBV27 to TRBJ1-5, with D maybe TRBD1 (5 bases). The V and J ends lost 5 bases and 0 bases respectively, with 11 bases between them. The CDR3 runs 15 residues. CDR1 MNHEY and CDR2 SMNVEV come from the germline V gene (reference sequence). Here the CDR3 DNA reads TGTGCCAGCAGTCCAGGGACGGTTAGCAATCAGCCCCAGCATTTT. This gives the protein CASSPGTVSNQPQHF.

V is TRBV27 and J is TRBJ2-7; 9 bases line up with TRBD2. CDR1 MNHEY and CDR2 SMNVEV come from the germline V gene (reference sequence). This CDR3 has 15 residues. V lost 5 bases to trimming and J lost 2 bases; unmatched junction nucleotides: 7. The CDR3 nucleotides read TGTGCCAGCAGTATCTCCGGGACTAGCACCTACGAGCAGTACTTC. Translating it yields CASSISGTSTYEQYF.

J is TRBJ2-4 and V is TRBV7-9; D remains ambiguous. CDR1 and CDR2 (germline): SEHNR, FQNEAQ (reference sequence). V lost 5 bases and J lost 0, with 11 bases in between. This CDR3 has 15 amino acids. The CDR3 DNA reads as TGTGCCAGCAGCCCCCTTAGCCTAGCCAAAAACATTCAGTACTTC. Translating gives CASSPLSLAKNIQYF.

This chain connects TRBV6-1 to TRBJ1-6; no reliable D call. V lost 2 bases, J lost 16 bases, and 6 bases lay in between. The CDR3 sequence is 10 residues long. CDR1 MNHNS and CDR2 SASEGT come from the germline V gene. This CDR3 is CASSETGLHF. The CDR3 DNA is TGTGCCAGCAGTGAAACCGGTCTCCACTTT.

The table lists this clone with a count of one. The same CDR3 is also encoded by other DNA sequences in this sample. The rearrangement links TRBV19 to TRBJ2-2; the match to TRBD1 covers 12 bases. Germline assignment: CDR1 LNHDA and CDR2 SQIVND (reference sequence). This CDR3 is built from 15 residues. Unmatched junction bases numbered 6, after V lost 5 bases and J lost 8 bases. The DNA of the CDR3 is TGTGCCAGTAGTTGGGGACAGGGGGCGCGTGGGGAGCTGTTTTTT. It codes for CASSWGQGARGELFF.

This rearrangement joins TRBV4-1 to TRBJ1-2, with 9 positions matching TRBD1. The CDR3 is 16 residues long. Germline V gene data show CDR1 as MGHRA and CDR2 as YSYEKL. The trim removed 4 bases at V and 0 bases at J, leaving 6 bases unmatched. In DNA, the CDR3 is TGCGCCAGCAGCCGCGCCGGGACAGGGACTAACTATGGCTACACCTTC. Its translation is CASSRAGTGTNYGYTF.

The V gene is TRBV2, the J gene TRBJ1-3, with 11 bases aligning to TRBD1. Per germline, CDR1 SNHLY and CDR2 FYNNEI. The ends lost 6 bases at V and 2 bases at J; junction bases unmatched: 0. The CDR3 has 14 residues. The CDR3 loop is CASRDRGPGNTIYF. For the CDR3, the DNA is TGTGCCAGCAGGGACAGGGGGCCTGGAAACACCATATATTTT.

The genes are TRBV5-1 and TRBJ2-7, with 11 positions matching TRBD2. V was pared by 0 bases and J by 3 bases, with 8 bases of the junction left unmatched. The CDR3 length is 17 residues. The V gene's germline CDR1 is SGHRS and CDR2 YFSETQ. Here the CDR3 reads CASSLGSTSGTYYEQYF. In nucleotides, the CDR3 is TGCGCCAGCAGCTTGGGATCGACTAGCGGGACATACTACGAGCAGTACTTC.

The chain recombines TRBV28 with TRBJ2-7; tentative D call: TRBD1 (5 bases). This CDR3 has 14 residues. Trimming pared 6 bases from V and 6 bases from J, leaving 18 bases between. Germline V lookup: CDR1 MDHEN, CDR2 SYDVKM. The CDR3 DNA is TGTGCCAGCAGCCTCCAGGGTGAGCCTTCCGAGCAGTACTTC. This encodes CASSLQGEPSEQYF.

The rearrangement links TRBV20-1 to TRBJ2-7; weak D call: TRBD1 (6 bases). This CDR3 region has 11 residues. Trimming stripped 5 bases from V and 6 bases from J, with 11 bases between. Germline V gene data show CDR1 as DFQATT and CDR2 as SNEGSKA (reference sequence). The CDR3 bases are TGCAGTGCTGCCCGGGACATCGAGCAGTACTTC. This codes for CSAARDIEQYF.

The CDR3 protein is CSVEGAWADNSGANVLTF. The CDR3 DNA reads as TGCAGCGTTGAGGGGGCTTGGGCCGACAACTCTGGGGCCAACGTCCTGACTTTC. The genes are TRBV29-1 and TRBJ2-6; tentatively, D is TRBD1 (6 bases). The CDR3 consists of 18 residues. The germline CDR1 and CDR2 sequences are SQVTM and ANQGSEA. Trimming took off 3 bases at V and 0 bases at J, with 18 bases between the two ends.

This rearrangement joins TRBV11-2 to TRBJ2-1; 10 bases align to TRBD2. The CDR3 length is 18 residues. The ends lost 5 bases at V and 7 bases at J; junction bases unmatched: 17. Germline CDR1 and CDR2: SGHAT and FQNNGV. CDR3 sequence: CASSATGKPISGRNEQFF. The DNA of the CDR3 is TGTGCCAGCAGCGCGACAGGGAAGCCCATTAGCGGGAGGAATGAGCAGTTCTTC. Complete variable domain (other parts from reference TRBV11-2 and TRBJ2-1): EAGVAQSPRYKIIEKRQSVAFWCNPISGHATLYWYQQILGQGPKLLIQFQNNGVVDDSQLPKDRFSAERLKGVDSTLKIQPAKLEDSAVYLCASSATGKPISGRNEQFFGPGTRLTVL.

CDR3 loop: CASSQRASGAYEQYF. CDR3 nucleotide sequence: TGTGCCAGCAGCCAAAGGGCTAGCGGAGCCTACGAGCAGTACTTC. The chain combines TRBV7-2 with TRBJ2-7; 7 positions agree with TRBD2. Losses at the gene ends were 5 bases for V and 2 bases for J; bases not matched to a gene: 9. This CDR3 contains 15 residues. Germline CDR1 reads SGHTA; CDR2 reads FQGNSA.

This chain uses TRBV6-2 or TRBV6-3 with TRBJ1-1; D is unresolved. The V end lost 4 bases, the J end lost 1 base, and 4 bases lay between the germline ends. Germline V gene lookup returns CDR1 MNHEY and CDR2 SVGEGT. The CDR3 is 12 residues long. The CDR3 here is CASSFRNTEAFF. In DNA, the CDR3 is TGTGCCAGCAGTTTCCGGAACACTGAAGCTTTCTTT.

The chain joins TRBV27 to TRBJ2-1, with 7 bases fitting TRBD2. V lost 1 base to trimming and J lost 6 bases; unmatched junction nucleotides: 9. The V gene's germline CDR1 is MNHEY and CDR2 SMNVEV (reference sequence). CDR3 length: 16 amino acids. DNA of the CDR3: TGTGCCAGCAGTTTATTGGGGGGGAGGGCCATCAATGAGCAGTTCTTC. It translates to CASSLLGGRAINEQFF.

This clone was seen once. J is TRBJ1-4 and V is TRBV4-2; D might be TRBD1 (5 bases). This CDR3 has 15 amino acids. CDR1 is LGHNA, CDR2 YNFKEQ, per germline. Trimming took off 2 bases at V and 4 bases at J, with 11 bases between the two ends. Here the CDR3 reads CASSQRGSDNEKLFF. CDR3 nucleotides: TGTGCCAGCAGCCAAAGGGGCTCCGATAATGAAAAACTGTTTTTT.

This clone occurred a few times. The chain combines TRBV10-3 with TRBJ2-2, with 8 positions matching TRBD1. Trimming removed 8 bases from V and 4 bases from J; junction bases left unmatched: 9. The length of the CDR3 is 15 residues. The germline V gene encodes CDR1 ENHRY and CDR2 SYGVKD. This CDR3 is CAIAETGVGTGELFF. The CDR3 region has the DNA TGTGCCATCGCGGAGACAGGGGTCGGCACCGGGGAGCTGTTTTTT.

This clone was seen a single time. This chain joins TRBV7-2 and TRBJ2-3; 9 positions agree with TRBD2. Looked up from germline, CDR1 is SGHTA and CDR2 is FQGNSA. This CDR3 is 17 amino acids long. V gave up 0 bases and J gave up 3 bases; unmatched junction bases: 7. The CDR3 sequence is CASSLAGGGRVTDTQYF. DNA for the CDR3: TGTGCCAGCAGCTTAGCAGGTGGCGGGAGGGTTACAGATACGCAGTATTTT.

V gene TRBV24-1 combines with J gene TRBJ2-1; 12 bases agree with TRBD2. The V and J ends lost 0 bases and 10 bases, in that order; junction bases with no gene match: 6. This CDR3 region has 16 residues. Germline V gives CDR1 KGHDR, CDR2 SFDVKD. CDR3 bases: TGTGCCACCAGTGATTTGACGACTAGCGGGAGTAGGGAGCAGTTCTTC. Translating it yields CATSDLTTSGSREQFF.

V usage is TRBV5-6 and J usage is TRBJ2-7, with D possibly matching TRBD2 (5 bases). The CDR3 spans 13 residues. Germline V gives CDR1 SGHDT, CDR2 YYEEEE. The V and J ends lost 2 bases and 0 bases respectively, with 6 bases between them. The CDR3 loop is CASSFRGSYEQYV. DNA of the CDR3: TGTGCCAGCAGCTTCCGGGGCTCCTACGAGCAGTACGTC.

The rearrangement joins TRBV2 to TRBJ2-3; 8 bases map to TRBD2. The ends lost 5 bases at V and 6 bases at J; junction bases unmatched: 7. The CDR3 length is 14 residues. CDR1 and CDR2 from the germline V gene are SNHLY and FYNNEI. The chain's CDR3 is CASSPGLGSDTQYF. CDR3 sequence (DNA): TGTGCCAGCAGTCCGGGACTAGGATCTGATACGCAGTATTTT.

At least ten counts were recorded for this clone. The chain has TRBV27 and TRBJ2-7; TRBD1 is a possible D gene (5 bases). V was cut by 7 bases and J by 0 bases, with 13 bases left in between. This CDR3 has 14 amino acids. Germline V gene lookup returns CDR1 MNHEY and CDR2 SMNVEV (reference sequence). Written as DNA, the CDR3 is TGTGCCAGCAAAATGTTCAGGGACTCCTACGAGCAGTACTTC. Translated: CASKMFRDSYEQYF.

The chain combines TRBV7-9 with TRBJ2-4, with 9 bases matching TRBD1. This CDR3 spans 15 amino acids. The germline CDR1 and CDR2 sequences are SEHNR and FQNEAQ (reference sequence). With 0 bases clipped from V and 9 bases from J, the junction kept 6 bases outside the gene matches. As DNA, the CDR3 is TGTGCCAGCAGCTTAGCGAGGACAGGGGTGGTCATTCAGTACTTC. This gives the protein CASSLARTGVVIQYF.

As concerns this clone: An end of the junction does not agree with germline; a read error may underlie this. V usage is TRBV6-6 and J usage is TRBJ1-4, with unresolved D. This CDR3 has 13 residues. Germline-derived CDR1 and CDR2 are MNHNY and SVGAGI (reference sequence). The CDR3 protein is CAGSYSLNEKLFF. The CDR3 region has the DNA TGTGCCGGCAGTTACTCCCTAAATGAAAAACTGTTTTTT.